These T cell receptor beta chains were read from a single sample in a study of cytomegalovirus exposure and HLA in healthy donors. Repertoires were generated with immunoSEQ multiplex PCR, while TCRdb's copy carries only in-frame clones and drops some. Counted here are around 100,000 clones, 79% occurring once; the ten biggest clones make up 2.5% to 3.5%. What was sequenced was PBMCs. The receptor set was obtained from a woman aged 40 to 50 in good health and CMV-seronegative. CDR3s include the opening cysteine and the closing phenylalanine or tryptophan. A D gene is named only where the DNA matches it firmly. Where a row states a size, it is once, few, many or the class of an expanded clone; other rows omit it.

len: 15; j_gene: TRBJ2-5; v_gene: TRBV28; abundance: NA; d_gene: NA; CDR3aa: CASSGRDGLQETQYF; CDR3nt: TGTGCCAGCAGTGGGCGGGACGGCCTACAAGAGACCCAGTACTTC
len: 13; j_gene: TRBJ1-1; v_gene: TRBV19; abundance: NA; d_gene: NA; CDR3aa: CASSRGGGTEAFF; CDR3nt: TGTGCCAGTAGTAGGGGAGGCGGCACTGAAGCTTTCTTT
len: 15; j_gene: TRBJ2-7; v_gene: TRBV10-2; abundance: NA; d_gene: NA; CDR3aa: CASAPGLMGSYEQYF; CDR3nt: TGCGCCAGCGCTCCCGGACTGATGGGCTCGTACGAGCAGTACTTC
len: 14; j_gene: TRBJ2-1; v_gene: TRBV19; abundance: NA; d_gene: NA; CDR3aa: CASTPLGRNNEQFF; CDR3nt: TGTGCCAGTACCCCCCTAGGCAGAAACAATGAGCAGTTCTTC
len: 15; j_gene: TRBJ1-1; v_gene: TRBV6-1; abundance: NA; d_gene: TRBD1; CDR3aa: CASRDRGLMGTEAFF; CDR3nt: TGTGCCAGCAGGGACAGGGGGCTGATGGGGACTGAAGCTTTCTTT
len: 15; j_gene: TRBJ2-5; v_gene: TRBV5-6; abundance: NA; d_gene: TRBD1; CDR3aa: CASSFPTGGEETQYF; CDR3nt: TGTGCCAGCAGCTTCCCCACAGGGGGCGAGGAGACCCAGTACTTC
len: 13; j_gene: TRBJ1-2; v_gene: TRBV6-6; abundance: NA; d_gene: TRBD1; CDR3aa: CASLDRVGYGYTF; CDR3nt: TGTGCCAGCTTGGACAGGGTGGGCTATGGCTACACCTTC
len: 12; j_gene: TRBJ2-7; v_gene: TRBV28; abundance: NA; d_gene: TRBD2; CDR3aa: CASSFGGDEQYF; CDR3nt: TGTGCCAGCAGTTTTGGGGGGGACGAGCAGTACTTC
len: 17; j_gene: TRBJ2-2; v_gene: TRBV4-3; abundance: NA; d_gene: TRBD1; CDR3aa: CASSQEGGQGAYGELFF; CDR3nt: TGCGCCAGCAGCCAAGAGGGAGGACAGGGGGCCTACGGGGAGCTGTTTTTT
len: 15; j_gene: TRBJ2-2; v_gene: TRBV9; abundance: NA; d_gene: NA; CDR3aa: CASSAGRGGTGELFF; CDR3nt: TGTGCCAGCAGCGCGGGCAGGGGTGGGACCGGGGAGCTGTTTTTT
len: 17; j_gene: TRBJ2-3; v_gene: TRBV19; abundance: NA; d_gene: TRBD2; CDR3aa: CASSIPGLAGDLDTQYF; CDR3nt: TGTGCCAGTAGTATACCCGGGCTAGCGGGAGATTTGGATACGCAGTATTTT
len: 18; j_gene: TRBJ1-6; v_gene: TRBV5-4; abundance: NA; d_gene: TRBD1; CDR3aa: CASSSRQGLSSYNSPLHF; CDR3nt: TGTGCCAGCAGCAGTAGACAGGGGTTGAGTTCCTATAATTCACCCCTCCACTTT
len: 16; j_gene: TRBJ1-1; v_gene: TRBV28; abundance: NA; d_gene: NA; CDR3aa: CASSSGGAARGTEAFF; CDR3nt: TGTGCCAGCAGCTCCGGAGGGGCGGCGCGGGGGACTGAAGCTTTCTTT
len: 14; j_gene: TRBJ2-3; v_gene: TRBV29-1; abundance: few; d_gene: NA; CDR3aa: CSVEAGGSTDTQYF; CDR3nt: TGCAGCGTTGAAGCGGGGGGCAGCACAGATACGCAGTATTTT
len: 14; j_gene: TRBJ1-6; v_gene: TRBV7-9; abundance: NA; d_gene: TRBD1; CDR3aa: CASRYGTENSPLHF; CDR3nt: TGTGCCAGCAGATACGGGACAGAGAATTCACCCCTCCACTTT
len: 17; j_gene: TRBJ2-7; v_gene: TRBV28; abundance: NA; d_gene: TRBD1; CDR3aa: CASSSRAPGQGGDEQYF; CDR3nt: TGTGCCAGCAGTTCTCGAGCCCCGGGACAGGGAGGGGACGAGCAGTACTTC
len: 16; j_gene: TRBJ1-5; v_gene: TRBV5-6; abundance: NA; d_gene: TRBD1; CDR3aa: CASSLRGQGVNQPQHF; CDR3nt: TGTGCCAGCAGCTTAAGGGGACAGGGGGTAAATCAGCCCCAGCATTTT
len: 14; j_gene: TRBJ1-2; v_gene: TRBV5-4; abundance: NA; d_gene: TRBD1; CDR3aa: CASSLGTGVYGYTF; CDR3nt: TGTGCCAGCAGCCTTGGGACAGGGGTCTATGGCTACACCTTC
len: 14; j_gene: TRBJ2-7; v_gene: TRBV7-7; abundance: NA; d_gene: TRBD1; CDR3aa: CASSLGQGIYEQYF; CDR3nt: TGTGCCAGCAGCTTAGGACAGGGGATCTACGAGCAGTACTTC
len: 17; j_gene: TRBJ2-1; v_gene: TRBV7-2; abundance: NA; d_gene: TRBD1; CDR3aa: CASSLARTGGAGGEQFF; CDR3nt: TGTGCCAGCAGCTTAGCTCGGACAGGGGGCGCCGGGGGTGAGCAGTTCTTC
len: 16; j_gene: TRBJ2-5; v_gene: TRBV7-8; abundance: NA; d_gene: TRBD2; CDR3aa: CASSLALAGEGETQYF; CDR3nt: TGTGCCAGCAGCTTAGCTCTAGCGGGAGAGGGAGAGACCCAGTACTTC
len: 14; j_gene: TRBJ1-2; v_gene: TRBV6-1; abundance: NA; d_gene: NA; CDR3aa: CASSEGPENYGYTF; CDR3nt: TGTGCCAGCAGTGAGGGCCCGGAAAACTATGGCTACACCTTC
len: 17; j_gene: TRBJ2-5; v_gene: TRBV15; abundance: NA; d_gene: TRBD2; CDR3aa: CATSRDRTSGKKETQYF; CDR3nt: TGTGCCACCAGCAGAGATCGGACTAGCGGGAAAAAAGAGACCCAGTACTTC
len: 12; j_gene: TRBJ1-3; v_gene: TRBV29-1; abundance: NA; d_gene: NA; CDR3aa: CSVQAGGNTIYF; CDR3nt: TGCAGCGTCCAGGCAGGGGGAAACACCATATATTTT
len: 13; j_gene: TRBJ2-7; v_gene: TRBV5-1; abundance: NA; d_gene: NA; CDR3aa: CASRGTASYEQYF; CDR3nt: TGCGCCAGCAGAGGCACAGCCTCCTACGAGCAGTACTTC
len: 13; j_gene: TRBJ2-2; v_gene: TRBV7-9; abundance: few; d_gene: NA; CDR3aa: CASSLGHAGELFF; CDR3nt: TGTGCCAGCAGCTTAGGACATGCCGGGGAGCTGTTTTTT
len: 16; j_gene: TRBJ1-6; v_gene: TRBV9; abundance: NA; d_gene: NA; CDR3aa: CASSVEAAGGNSPLHF; CDR3nt: TGTGCCAGCAGCGTAGAAGCGGCAGGAGGTAATTCACCCCTCCACTTT
len: 17; j_gene: TRBJ2-2; v_gene: TRBV28; abundance: NA; d_gene: TRBD2; CDR3aa: CASSSSSLAANTGELFF; CDR3nt: TGTGCCAGCAGTTCCTCAAGTCTAGCGGCGAACACCGGGGAGCTGTTTTTT